This T cell receptor (beta chain) was sequenced for a study of blood T cell repertoires in COVID-19. Study overall: The United States, Italy and Spain provided the acute and convalescent COVID-19 samples.

As handled by the study authors: Reference gene primer amplification gave nucleated cell count estimates. Profiling relied on immunoSEQ multiplex PCR, and the TCRdb table lists in-frame clones only, not all of them. Clonal size and the V and J genes are those of that table, whereas D and trimming came from the DNA. Here the sample spans over 150,000 clones, more than 75% being singletons. One Seattle source followed patients from active infection through their disease course. From germline, CDR1 is ENHRY and CDR2 SYGVKD. After removal of 4 bases from V and 5 bases from J, the junction contained 6 bases not matched to a gene. The CDR3 has 14 residues.

The clonotype was recovered from a man in his 60s with COVID-19, enrolled during active disease. Sequencing input: peripheral blood. This chain connects TRBV10-3 to TRBJ1-2; TRBD1 agrees at 8 bases. In nucleotides, the CDR3 is TGTGCCATCAGTGTGGACAGGGACGGGTATGGCTACACCTTC. Protein product: CAISVDRDGYGYTF.